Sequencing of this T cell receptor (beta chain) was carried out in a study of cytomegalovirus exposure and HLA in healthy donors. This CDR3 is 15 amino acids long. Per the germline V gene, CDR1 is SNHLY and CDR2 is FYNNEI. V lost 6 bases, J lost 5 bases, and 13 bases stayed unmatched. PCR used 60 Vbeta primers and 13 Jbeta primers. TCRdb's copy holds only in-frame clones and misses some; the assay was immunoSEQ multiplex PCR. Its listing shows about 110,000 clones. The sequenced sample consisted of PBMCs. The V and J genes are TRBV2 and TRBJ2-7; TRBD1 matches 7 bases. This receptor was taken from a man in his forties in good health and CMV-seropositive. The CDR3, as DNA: TGTGCCAGCAGCCCTCCTCCGGACAGGATCGACGAGCAGTACTTC. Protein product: CASSPPPDRIDEQYF.